This TCR beta chain was identified during a study of cytomegalovirus exposure and HLA in healthy donors. PCR employed 60 Vbeta and 13 Jbeta primers. Assay: immunoSEQ multiplex PCR; the TCRdb copy retains only in-frame clones and omits some. Of over 65,000 clones listed, 75% are singletons. As concerns this clone: Its antigen remains unknown.

The CDR3 runs to 15 residues. With 1 base removed from V and 2 bases from J, the gap between germline ends came to 11 bases. The germline gives CDR1 SEHNR, CDR2 FQNEAQ (reference sequence). Study-level points and caveats: As a later analysis revealed, most CMV-associated TCR beta chains appeared HLA-restricted.

This clonotype was sampled from a man aged 55 to 70 in good health and CMV-seropositive. The sample consisted of PBMCs. This chain uses TRBV7-9 with TRBJ1-1; D is unresolved. CDR3 loop: CASSLVYSTNTEAFF. The CDR3 DNA reads as TGTGCCAGCAGCTTAGTTTACAGCACAAACACTGAAGCTTTCTTT.